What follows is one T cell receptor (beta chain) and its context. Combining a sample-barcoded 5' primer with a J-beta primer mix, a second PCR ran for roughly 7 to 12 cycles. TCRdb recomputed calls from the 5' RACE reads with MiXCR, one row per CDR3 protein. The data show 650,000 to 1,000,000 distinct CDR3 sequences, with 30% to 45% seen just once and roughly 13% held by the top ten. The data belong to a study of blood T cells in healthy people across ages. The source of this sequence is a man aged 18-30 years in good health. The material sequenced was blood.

CDR3 residues: CAISETDSSTDTQYF. The DNA of the CDR3 is TGTGCCATCAGTGAGACGGACAGCAGCACAGATACGCAGTATTTT. The rearrangement uses TRBV10-3 and TRBJ2-3; possibly TRBD1 for D (6 bases). The length of the CDR3 is 15 residues. CDR1 is ENHRY and CDR2 is SYGVKD in the germline V gene. V dropped 2 bases and J dropped 0 bases, with 9 bases sitting between them.